The clone carrying this TCR beta chain was seen only a few times. One entry per CDR3 protein results from TCRdb running MiXCR on the 5' RACE reads. This sample carries about 200,000 distinct CDR3 sequences, around 13% of them seen once, and the ten largest clones take 16%. The data belong to a study of CD8 T cells in ankylosing spondylitis. This CDR3 contains 15 residues. The V and J ends lost 4 bases and 1 base respectively, with 13 bases between them. Germline-derived CDR1 and CDR2 are MNHEY and SVGAGI. The specimen was blood, either unsorted or a sorted T cell fraction (not recorded which). The chain combines TRBV6-5 with TRBJ1-1; a possible D gene is TRBD1 (5 bases). This clonotype originated in a male donor with ankylosing spondylitis or in good health (not recorded which). The CDR3 DNA is TGTGCCAGCAGTTCCATGGGGGGAGCGAACACTGAAGCTTTCTTT. This encodes CASSSMGGANTEAFF.